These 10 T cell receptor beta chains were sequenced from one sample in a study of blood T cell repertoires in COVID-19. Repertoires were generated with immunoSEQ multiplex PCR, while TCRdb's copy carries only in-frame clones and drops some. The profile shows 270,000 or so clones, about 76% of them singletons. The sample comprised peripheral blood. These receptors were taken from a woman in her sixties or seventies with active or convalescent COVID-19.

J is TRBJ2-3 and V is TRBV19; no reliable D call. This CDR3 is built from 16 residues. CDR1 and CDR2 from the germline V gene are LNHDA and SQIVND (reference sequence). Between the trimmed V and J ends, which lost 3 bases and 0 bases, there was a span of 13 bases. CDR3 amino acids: CASSIWAGLSTDTQYF. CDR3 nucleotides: TGTGCCAGTAGTATTTGGGCAGGCCTTAGCACAGATACGCAGTATTTT.

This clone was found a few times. The CDR3 bases are TGTGCCAGCGGCCGACCAAGGACAGGGATGGGGCAGTACTTC. This sequence encodes CASGRPRTGMGQYF. The J gene is TRBJ2-7, the V gene TRBV28, with 8 bases lining up with TRBD1. Trimming cost V 8 bases and J 9 bases; bases outside gene matches: 15. The V gene's germline CDR1 is MDHEN and CDR2 SYDVKM. The CDR3 sequence is 14 residues long.

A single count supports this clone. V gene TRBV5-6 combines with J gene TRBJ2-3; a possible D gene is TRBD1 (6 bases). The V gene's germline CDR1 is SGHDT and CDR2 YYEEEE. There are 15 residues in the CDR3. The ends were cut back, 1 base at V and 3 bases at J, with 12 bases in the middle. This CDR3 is CASSLNGGNTDTQYF. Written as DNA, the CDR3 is TGTGCCAGCAGCTTGAATGGGGGCAATACAGATACGCAGTATTTT.

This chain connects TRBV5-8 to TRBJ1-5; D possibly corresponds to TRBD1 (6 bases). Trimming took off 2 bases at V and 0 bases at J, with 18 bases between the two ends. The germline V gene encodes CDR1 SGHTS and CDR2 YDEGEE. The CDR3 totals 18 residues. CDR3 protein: CASSLYRDRLGSNQPQHF. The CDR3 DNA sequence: TGTGCCAGCAGCTTATACAGGGACCGCCTTGGTAGCAATCAGCCCCAGCATTTT.

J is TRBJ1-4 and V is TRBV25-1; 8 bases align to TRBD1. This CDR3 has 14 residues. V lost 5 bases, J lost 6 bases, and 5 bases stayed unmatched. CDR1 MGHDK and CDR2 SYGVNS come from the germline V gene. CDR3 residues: CASSSLDRDEKLFF. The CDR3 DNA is TGTGCCAGCAGTTCTCTGGACAGGGATGAAAAACTGTTTTTT.

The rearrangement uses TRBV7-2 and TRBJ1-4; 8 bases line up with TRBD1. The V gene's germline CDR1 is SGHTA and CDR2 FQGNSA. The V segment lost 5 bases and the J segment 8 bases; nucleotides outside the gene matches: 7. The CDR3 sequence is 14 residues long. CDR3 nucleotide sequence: TGTGCCAGCAGCCGGGACAGGTATAACGAAAAACTGTTTTTT. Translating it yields CASSRDRYNEKLFF.

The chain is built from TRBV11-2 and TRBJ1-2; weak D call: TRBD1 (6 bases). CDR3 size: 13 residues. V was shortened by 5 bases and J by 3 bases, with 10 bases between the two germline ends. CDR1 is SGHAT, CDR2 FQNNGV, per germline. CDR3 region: CASSTNRDYGYTF. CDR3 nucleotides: TGTGCCAGCAGCACCAACAGGGACTATGGCTACACCTTC.

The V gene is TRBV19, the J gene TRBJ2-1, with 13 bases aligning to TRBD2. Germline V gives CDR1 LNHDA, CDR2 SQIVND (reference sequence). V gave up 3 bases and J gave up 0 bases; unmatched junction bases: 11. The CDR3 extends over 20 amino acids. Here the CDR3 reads CASSMGTSGATLDSYNEQFF. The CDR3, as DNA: TGTGCCAGTAGTATGGGGACTAGCGGGGCGACCCTCGACTCCTACAATGAGCAGTTCTTC. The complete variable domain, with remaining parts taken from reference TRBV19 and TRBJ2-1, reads DGGITQSPKYLFRKEGQNVTLSCEQNLNHDAMYWYRQDPGQGLRLIYYSQIVNDFQKGDIAEGYSVSREKKESFPLTVTSAQKNPTAFYLCASSMGTSGATLDSYNEQFFGPGTRLTVL.

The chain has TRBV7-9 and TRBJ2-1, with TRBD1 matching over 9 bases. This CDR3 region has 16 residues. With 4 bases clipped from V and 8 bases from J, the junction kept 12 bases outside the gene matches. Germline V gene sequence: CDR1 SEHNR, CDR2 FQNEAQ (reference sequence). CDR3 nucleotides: TGTGCCAGCAGCTCCAATCTTGGGACAGGGTTTGATGAGCAGTTCTTC. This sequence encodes CASSSNLGTGFDEQFF.

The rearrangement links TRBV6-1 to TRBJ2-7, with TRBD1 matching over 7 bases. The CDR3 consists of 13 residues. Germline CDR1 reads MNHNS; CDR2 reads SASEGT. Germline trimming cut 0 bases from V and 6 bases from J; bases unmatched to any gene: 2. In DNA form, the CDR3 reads TGTGCCAGCAGTGAAGCGGGACAGCTCGAGCAGTACTTC. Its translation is CASSEAGQLEQYF.